The entry below gives a single TCR beta chain sequence along with its context. A few counts support this clone. Its antigen is unknown. One base away there is no much larger clone; base qualities are not given. The data are from a study of metastatic and nonmetastatic thyroid tumors (dated by TCRdb to the early 2020s). The study in broad terms: Repertoires were compared across peripheral blood and tumor or nodule tissue samples from malignant and benign thyroid patients.

None of the patients had been given any treatment before thyroid surgery. Patient clinical samples collected from about 2011 to 2018 were retrospectively analysed using T-cell receptor beta sequencing. For this chain, trimming is 1 base at the V end and 4 bases at the J end, and the number of junction bases without a gene match is 9. Via the germline V gene, CDR1 is MNHNS and CDR2 SASEGT. The CDR3 numbers 16 residues from cysteine through phenylalanine. The kept DNA is CDR3 alone, 48 bases in frame from the first base. What the work shows at the level of the full study, not this receptor alone: In both blood and tumor samples, malignant tumors were reported to have significantly higher TCR beta diversity than benign nodules.

The library was prepared using PCR. Sequencing used an Illumina HiSeq 4000. High-throughput sequencing was used to profile the CDR3 region of the TCR beta-chain in every patient. For the original study's pipeline: The researchers built a classifier to tell apart papillary thyroid cancer patients with distant metastasis, based on CDR3 differences among clinicopathological groups. The Shannon index was used to assess repertoire diversity, and the Morisita-Horn index was used to assess tumor-blood repertoire similarity. The public sequencing data were trimmed at Q25 with fastp and processed into clonotypes with MiXCR by TCRdb, which kept only in-frame beta chains. TCRdb's processing, not the authors', yielded these V and J calls. This sample has 15,000 or so clones in its table, and 20% to 25% of those were observed once. The ten largest clonotypes hold roughly 7.1% of the sample.

This clonotype originated in a female donor with papillary thyroid cancer or a benign thyroid nodule (not recorded which). Some clones in this sample may be carry-over from other donors' samples. The sequence is built from TRBV6-1 and TRBJ1-2; 7 junctional bases match TRBD1. The specimen was tumor tissue. The CDR3 protein: CASSEGFQGVGYGYTF. The bases read TGTGCCAGCAGTGAAGGGTTCCAGGGGGTTGGCTATGGCTACACCTTC.